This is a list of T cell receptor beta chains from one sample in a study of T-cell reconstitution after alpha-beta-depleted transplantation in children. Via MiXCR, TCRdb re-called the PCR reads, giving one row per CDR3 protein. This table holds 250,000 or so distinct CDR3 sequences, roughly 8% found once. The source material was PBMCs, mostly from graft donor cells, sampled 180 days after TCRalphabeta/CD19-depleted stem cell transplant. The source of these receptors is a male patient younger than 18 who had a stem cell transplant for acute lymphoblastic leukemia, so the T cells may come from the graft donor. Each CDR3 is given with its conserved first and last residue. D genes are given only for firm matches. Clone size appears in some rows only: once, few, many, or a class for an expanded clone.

cdr3_aa: CATSGAGANVLTF
cdr3_nt: TGTGCCACCTCAGGAGCCGGGGCCAACGTCCTGACTTTC
clone_size: many
v_call: TRBV11-2
j_call: TRBJ2-6
d_call: NA

cdr3_aa: CASSLALVIHETQYF
cdr3_nt: TGTGCCAGCAGCTTAGCGTTAGTGATCCACGAGACCCAGTACTTC
clone_size: many
v_call: TRBV7-6
j_call: TRBJ2-5
d_call: NA

cdr3_aa: CASSLALGKQYF
cdr3_nt: TGTGCCAGCAGCTTAGCTTTGGGGAAACAGTATTTT
clone_size: NA
v_call: TRBV7-2
j_call: TRBJ2-3
d_call: NA

cdr3_aa: CASSPWTGGTREQYF
cdr3_nt: TGTGCCAGCAGTCCCTGGACAGGGGGCACGAGGGAGCAGTACTTC
clone_size: many
v_call: TRBV12-3/TRBV12-4
j_call: TRBJ2-7
d_call: TRBD1

cdr3_aa: CASSSPGGPQYF
cdr3_nt: TGTGCCAGCAGCTCCCCAGGGGGGCCCCAGTACTTC
clone_size: NA
v_call: TRBV7-6
j_call: TRBJ2-5
d_call: NA

cdr3_aa: CASSQDTPRVAWTYEQYF
cdr3_nt: TGCGCCAGCAGCCAAGATACCCCCAGGGTAGCTTGGACCTACGAGCAGTACTTC
clone_size: many
v_call: TRBV4-1
j_call: TRBJ2-7
d_call: NA

cdr3_aa: CSARVGDRGNQPQHF
cdr3_nt: TGCAGTGCTAGAGTAGGCGACAGGGGTAATCAGCCCCAGCATTTT
clone_size: NA
v_call: TRBV20-1
j_call: TRBJ1-5
d_call: TRBD1

cdr3_aa: CASSLGTTATSGRNEQFF
cdr3_nt: TGTGCCAGCAGCTTAGGAACGACCGCGACTAGCGGGAGGAATGAGCAGTTCTTC
clone_size: NA
v_call: TRBV11-1
j_call: TRBJ2-1
d_call: TRBD2

cdr3_aa: CASSLGQKLADTQYF
cdr3_nt: TGTGCCAGCAGCTTAGGACAAAAACTAGCAGATACGCAGTATTTT
clone_size: many
v_call: TRBV5-5
j_call: TRBJ2-3
d_call: NA

cdr3_aa: CASSPVLNYGYTF
cdr3_nt: TGTGCCAGCTCACCTGTACTTAACTATGGCTACACCTTC
clone_size: NA
v_call: TRBV18
j_call: TRBJ1-2
d_call: NA

cdr3_aa: CATSDFRVAHRQTGELFF
cdr3_nt: TGTGCCACCAGTGATTTCAGGGTCGCGCACAGGCAGACCGGGGAGCTGTTTTTT
clone_size: NA
v_call: TRBV24-1
j_call: TRBJ2-2
d_call: NA

cdr3_aa: CASSLRPTGTGELFF
cdr3_nt: TGTGCCAGCAGCTTAAGGCCTACTGGGACCGGGGAGCTGTTTTTT
clone_size: few
v_call: TRBV11-2
j_call: TRBJ2-2
d_call: NA

cdr3_aa: CASSQGDRGLGQPQHF
cdr3_nt: TGTGCCAGCAGCCAAGGAGACAGGGGGCTAGGTCAGCCCCAGCATTTT
clone_size: many
v_call: TRBV3-1
j_call: TRBJ1-5
d_call: TRBD1

cdr3_aa: CSVGRSQETQYF
cdr3_nt: TGCAGCGTTGGGCGCAGCCAAGAGACCCAGTACTTC
clone_size: many
v_call: TRBV29-1
j_call: TRBJ2-5
d_call: NA

cdr3_aa: CASSLFSGHNEQFF
cdr3_nt: TGTGCCAGCAGTTTGTTTAGCGGACACAATGAGCAGTTCTTC
clone_size: many
v_call: TRBV12-3/TRBV12-4
j_call: TRBJ2-1
d_call: NA

cdr3_aa: CSVRSSGANVLTF
cdr3_nt: TGCAGCGTGCGGAGCTCTGGGGCCAACGTCCTGACTTTC
clone_size: many
v_call: TRBV29-1
j_call: TRBJ2-6
d_call: NA

cdr3_aa: CASSSQAGVYGNTIYF
cdr3_nt: TGTGCCAGCAGTTCCCAAGCAGGGGTTTACGGAAACACCATATATTTT
clone_size: many
v_call: TRBV12-3/TRBV12-4
j_call: TRBJ1-3
d_call: NA

cdr3_aa: CASSEENTEAFF
cdr3_nt: TGCGCCAGCAGTGAGGAGAACACTGAAGCTTTCTTT
clone_size: NA
v_call: TRBV10-1
j_call: TRBJ1-1
d_call: NA

cdr3_aa: CSARSSGGAGEQYF
cdr3_nt: TGCAGTGCTAGATCTAGCGGGGGGGCGGGCGAGCAGTACTTC
clone_size: many
v_call: TRBV20-1
j_call: TRBJ2-7
d_call: TRBD2

cdr3_aa: CASSFPFEETQYF
cdr3_nt: TGCGCCAGCAGTTTTCCCTTTGAAGAGACCCAGTACTTC
clone_size: many
v_call: TRBV5-1
j_call: TRBJ2-5
d_call: NA

cdr3_aa: CAISEGDRISGNTIYF
cdr3_nt: TGTGCCATCAGTGAGGGGGACAGAATCTCTGGAAACACCATATATTTT
clone_size: many
v_call: TRBV10-3
j_call: TRBJ1-3
d_call: TRBD1

cdr3_aa: CASSLGQGDQPQHF
cdr3_nt: TGCGCCAGCAGCTTGGGACAGGGAGATCAGCCCCAGCATTTT
clone_size: many
v_call: TRBV5-1
j_call: TRBJ1-5
d_call: TRBD1

cdr3_aa: CASSRQGYYGYTF
cdr3_nt: TGTGCCAGCAGCCGACAGGGATACTATGGCTACACCTTC
clone_size: many
v_call: TRBV12-3/TRBV12-4
j_call: TRBJ1-2
d_call: TRBD1

cdr3_aa: CASSKEGRRTVKWNEQFF
cdr3_nt: TGTGCCAGCAGCAAAGAGGGGCGTAGGACAGTTAAATGGAATGAGCAGTTCTTC
clone_size: NA
v_call: TRBV3-1
j_call: TRBJ2-1
d_call: NA

cdr3_aa: CASSLLAGGPRYNEQFF
cdr3_nt: TGTGCCAGCAGTCTACTAGCGGGGGGGCCGAGGTACAATGAGCAGTTCTTC
clone_size: many
v_call: TRBV12-3/TRBV12-4
j_call: TRBJ2-1
d_call: TRBD2

cdr3_aa: CSVDHGTMADTQYF
cdr3_nt: TGCAGCGTGGACCATGGGACAATGGCAGATACGCAGTATTTT
clone_size: NA
v_call: TRBV29-1
j_call: TRBJ2-3
d_call: NA

cdr3_aa: CASSRAGGNSPLHF
cdr3_nt: TGTGCCAGCAGCCGGGCGGGGGGAAATTCACCCCTCCACTTT
clone_size: many
v_call: TRBV11-2
j_call: TRBJ1-6
d_call: NA

cdr3_aa: CASSLVRGSGSPLHF
cdr3_nt: TGTGCCAGCAGCTTAGTCCGAGGGTCGGGGTCACCCCTCCACTTT
clone_size: many
v_call: TRBV7-2
j_call: TRBJ1-6
d_call: NA

cdr3_aa: CASKQGWTGELFF
cdr3_nt: TGTGCCAGCAAACAGGGTTGGACCGGGGAGCTGTTTTTT
clone_size: many
v_call: TRBV25-1
j_call: TRBJ2-2
d_call: NA

cdr3_aa: CASSARTGGSDTQYF
cdr3_nt: TGTGCCAGCAGCGCCCGGACAGGGGGCTCAGATACGCAGTATTTT
clone_size: many
v_call: TRBV11-1
j_call: TRBJ2-3
d_call: TRBD1

cdr3_aa: CASSTIAGDYGYTF
cdr3_nt: TGTGCCAGCAGTACGATTGCAGGGGACTATGGCTACACCTTC
clone_size: many
v_call: TRBV12-3/TRBV12-4
j_call: TRBJ1-2
d_call: NA

cdr3_aa: CASSVTGQGAGEQYF
cdr3_nt: TGTGCCAGCAGCGTAACTGGACAGGGGGCCGGCGAGCAGTACTTC
clone_size: many
v_call: TRBV9
j_call: TRBJ2-7
d_call: TRBD1

cdr3_aa: CSVEVGRGQGTGELFF
cdr3_nt: TGCAGCGTTGAAGTGGGAAGGGGGCAGGGCACCGGGGAGCTGTTTTTT
clone_size: many
v_call: TRBV29-1
j_call: TRBJ2-2
d_call: TRBD1

cdr3_aa: CASSVGLADPSYNEQFF
cdr3_nt: TGTGCCAGCAGCGTAGGACTAGCGGACCCCTCCTACAATGAGCAGTTCTTC
clone_size: many
v_call: TRBV9
j_call: TRBJ2-1
d_call: TRBD2

cdr3_aa: CASSSPLRYNEQFF
cdr3_nt: TGTGCCAGCAGCTCACCACTTAGGTACAATGAGCAGTTCTTC
clone_size: many
v_call: TRBV5-6
j_call: TRBJ2-1
d_call: NA

cdr3_aa: CASSQEKSLGPYF
cdr3_nt: TGTGCCAGCAGCCAAGAGAAGTCTCTTGGTCCTTACTTC
clone_size: many
v_call: TRBV3-1
j_call: TRBJ2-5
d_call: NA

cdr3_aa: CASSVARTTITDTQYF
cdr3_nt: TGTGCCAGCAGCGTAGCGAGGACAACGATTACAGATACGCAGTATTTT
clone_size: NA
v_call: TRBV9
j_call: TRBJ2-3
d_call: NA

cdr3_aa: CASNRDSIQETQYF
cdr3_nt: TGTGCCAGCAATCGGGACAGCATCCAAGAGACCCAGTACTTC
clone_size: NA
v_call: TRBV6-1
j_call: TRBJ2-5
d_call: TRBD1

cdr3_aa: CASSRTGGIYEHYF
cdr3_nt: TGTGCCAGTAGTCGCACAGGGGGTATCTACGAGCATTACTTC
clone_size: NA
v_call: TRBV19
j_call: TRBJ2-7
d_call: TRBD1

cdr3_aa: CASSLRGTGGPGELFF
cdr3_nt: TGTGCCAGCAGCTTACGGGGGACAGGGGGCCCCGGGGAGCTGTTTTTT
clone_size: many
v_call: TRBV7-2
j_call: TRBJ2-2
d_call: TRBD1

cdr3_aa: CASSVQGSYEQYF
cdr3_nt: TGCGCCAGCAGCGTACAGGGTTCCTACGAGCAGTACTTC
clone_size: many
v_call: TRBV5-1
j_call: TRBJ2-7
d_call: NA

cdr3_aa: CSVGPPRGQYPEKLFF
cdr3_nt: TGCAGCGTTGGACCCCCAAGGGGACAGTACCCTGAAAAACTGTTTTTT
clone_size: many
v_call: TRBV29-1
j_call: TRBJ1-4
d_call: TRBD1

cdr3_aa: CASSLPLGNTEAFF
cdr3_nt: TGTGCCAGCAGTTTACCTTTAGGGAACACTGAAGCTTTCTTT
clone_size: many
v_call: TRBV12-3/TRBV12-4
j_call: TRBJ1-1
d_call: NA

cdr3_aa: CASTSGTGYETQYF
cdr3_nt: TGTGCCAGCACCTCCGGGACAGGGTACGAGACCCAGTACTTC
clone_size: many
v_call: TRBV28
j_call: TRBJ2-5
d_call: TRBD1

cdr3_aa: CASFRLAGGYNEQFF
cdr3_nt: TGTGCCAGCTTCCGACTAGCGGGGGGTTACAATGAGCAGTTCTTC
clone_size: many
v_call: TRBV6-1
j_call: TRBJ2-1
d_call: TRBD2

cdr3_aa: CATSDTGQGLPAFF
cdr3_nt: TGTGCCACCAGTGATACCGGACAGGGCTTGCCAGCTTTCTTT
clone_size: many
v_call: TRBV24-1
j_call: TRBJ1-1
d_call: TRBD1

cdr3_aa: CASSLTGEPGETQYF
cdr3_nt: TGTGCCAGCAGCTTAACGGGGGAGCCGGGGGAGACCCAGTACTTC
clone_size: many
v_call: TRBV7-3
j_call: TRBJ2-5
d_call: NA

cdr3_aa: CASSTGQFKAGNTIYF
cdr3_nt: TGTGCCAGCAGCACCGGACAGTTTAAAGCTGGAAACACCATATATTTT
clone_size: NA
v_call: TRBV11-2
j_call: TRBJ1-3
d_call: NA

cdr3_aa: CASSLVASPMETQYF
cdr3_nt: TGCGCCAGCAGCTTGGTTGCTAGCCCGATGGAGACCCAGTACTTC
clone_size: many
v_call: TRBV5-1
j_call: TRBJ2-5
d_call: NA

cdr3_aa: CAIRPGFQFEGQGLGGANVLTF
cdr3_nt: TGTGCCATCAGACCCGGGTTCCAGTTTGAGGGACAGGGCTTGGGCGGGGCCAACGTCCTGACTTTC
clone_size: NA
v_call: TRBV27
j_call: TRBJ2-6
d_call: TRBD1

cdr3_aa: CSVDATMNTEAFF
cdr3_nt: TGCAGCGTTGATGCGACAATGAACACTGAAGCTTTCTTT
clone_size: many
v_call: TRBV29-1
j_call: TRBJ1-1
d_call: NA